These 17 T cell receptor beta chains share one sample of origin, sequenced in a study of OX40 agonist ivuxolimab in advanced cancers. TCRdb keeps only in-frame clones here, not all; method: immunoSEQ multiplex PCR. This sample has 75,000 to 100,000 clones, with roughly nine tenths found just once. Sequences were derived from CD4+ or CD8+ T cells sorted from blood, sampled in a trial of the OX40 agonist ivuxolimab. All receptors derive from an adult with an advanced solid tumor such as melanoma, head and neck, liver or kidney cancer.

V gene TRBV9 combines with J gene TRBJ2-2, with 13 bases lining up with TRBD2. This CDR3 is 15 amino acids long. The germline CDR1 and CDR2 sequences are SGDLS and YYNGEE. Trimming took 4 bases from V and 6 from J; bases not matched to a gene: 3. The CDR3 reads CASSLGLAGAGELFF. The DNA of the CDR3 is TGTGCCAGCAGCTTAGGACTAGCGGGAGCCGGGGAGCTGTTTTTT.

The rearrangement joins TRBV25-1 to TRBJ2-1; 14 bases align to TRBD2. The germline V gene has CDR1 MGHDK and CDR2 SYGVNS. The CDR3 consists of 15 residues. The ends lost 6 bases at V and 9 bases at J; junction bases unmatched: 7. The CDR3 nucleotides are TGTGCCAGCAGCCTCGGGACTAGCGGGAGATCTGAGCAGTTCTTC. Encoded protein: CASSLGTSGRSEQFF. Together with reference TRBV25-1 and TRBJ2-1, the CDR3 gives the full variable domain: EADIYQTPRYLVIGTGKKITLECSQTMGHDKMYWYQQDPGMELHLIHYSYGVNSTEKGDLSSESTVSRIRTEHFPLTLESARPSHTSQYLCASSLGTSGRSEQFFGPGTRLTVL.

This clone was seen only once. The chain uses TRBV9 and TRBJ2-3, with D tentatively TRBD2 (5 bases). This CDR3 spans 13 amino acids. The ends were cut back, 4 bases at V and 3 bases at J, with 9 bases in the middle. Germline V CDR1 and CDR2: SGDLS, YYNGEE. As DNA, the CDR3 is TGTGCCAGCAGCATAGCGTCGACAGATACGCAGTATTTT. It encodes CASSIASTDTQYF.

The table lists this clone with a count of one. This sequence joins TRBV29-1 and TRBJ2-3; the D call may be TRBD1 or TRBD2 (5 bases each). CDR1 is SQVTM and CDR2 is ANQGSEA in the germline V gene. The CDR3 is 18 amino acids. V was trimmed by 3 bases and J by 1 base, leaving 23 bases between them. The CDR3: CSVDGSGPFPSGTDTQYF. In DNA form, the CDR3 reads TGCAGCGTTGATGGTTCGGGACCTTTCCCGAGCGGCACAGATACGCAGTATTTT.

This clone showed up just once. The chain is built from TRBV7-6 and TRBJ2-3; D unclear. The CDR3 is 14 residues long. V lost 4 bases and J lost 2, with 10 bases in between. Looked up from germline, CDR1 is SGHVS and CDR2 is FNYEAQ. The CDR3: CASSSQGLTDTQYF. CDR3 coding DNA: TGTGCCAGCAGCTCACAAGGCCTCACAGATACGCAGTATTTT.

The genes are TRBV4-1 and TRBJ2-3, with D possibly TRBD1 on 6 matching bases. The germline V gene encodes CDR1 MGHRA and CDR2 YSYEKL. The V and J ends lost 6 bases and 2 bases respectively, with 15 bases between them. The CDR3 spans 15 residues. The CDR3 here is CASRYGGAFTDTQYF. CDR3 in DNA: TGCGCCAGCAGATATGGGGGCGCCTTCACAGATACGCAGTATTTT.

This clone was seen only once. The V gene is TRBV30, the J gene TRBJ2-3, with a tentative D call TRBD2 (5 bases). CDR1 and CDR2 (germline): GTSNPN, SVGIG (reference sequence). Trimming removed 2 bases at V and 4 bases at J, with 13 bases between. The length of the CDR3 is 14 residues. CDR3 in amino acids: CAWSLSERPDTQYF. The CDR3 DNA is TGTGCCTGGAGTCTTAGCGAGAGGCCAGATACGCAGTATTTT.

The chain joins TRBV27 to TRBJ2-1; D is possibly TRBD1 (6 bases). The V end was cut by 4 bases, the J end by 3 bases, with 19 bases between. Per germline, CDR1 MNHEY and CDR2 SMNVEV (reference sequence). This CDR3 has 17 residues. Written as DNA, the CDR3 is TGTGCCAGCAGTTCATTTACGGACAGCTCGAGCTACAATGAGCAGTTCTTC. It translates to CASSSFTDSSSYNEQFF.

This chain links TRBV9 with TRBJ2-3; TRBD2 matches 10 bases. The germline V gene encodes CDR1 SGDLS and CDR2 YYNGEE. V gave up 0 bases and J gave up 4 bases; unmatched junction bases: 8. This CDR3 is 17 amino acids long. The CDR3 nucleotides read TGTGCCAGCAGCGTAGAATCACTAGCGGGGTTACCAGATACGCAGTATTTT. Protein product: CASSVESLAGLPDTQYF.

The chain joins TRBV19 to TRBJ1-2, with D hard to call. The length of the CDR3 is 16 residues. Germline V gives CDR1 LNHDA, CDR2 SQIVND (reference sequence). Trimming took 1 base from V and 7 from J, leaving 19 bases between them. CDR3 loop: CASSIGADSLPGGYTF. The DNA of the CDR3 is TGTGCCAGTAGTATAGGGGCGGACTCTCTCCCCGGTGGCTACACCTTC.

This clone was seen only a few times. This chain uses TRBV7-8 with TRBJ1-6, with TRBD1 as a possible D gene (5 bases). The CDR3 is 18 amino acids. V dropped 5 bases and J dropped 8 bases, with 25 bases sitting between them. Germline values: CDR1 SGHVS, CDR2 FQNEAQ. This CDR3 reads CASSPYPTASGTHSPLHF. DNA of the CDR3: TGTGCCAGCAGCCCCTATCCGACGGCCTCAGGGACCCATTCACCCCTCCACTTT. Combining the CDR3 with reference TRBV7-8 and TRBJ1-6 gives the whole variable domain GAGVSQSPRYKVAKRGQDVALRCDPISGHVSLFWYQQALGQGPEFLTYFQNEAQLDKSGLPSDRFFAERPEGSVSTLKIQRTQQEDSAVYLCASSPYPTASGTHSPLHFGNGTRLTVT.

CDR3 in DNA: TGTGCCAGCAGCTTATCGGGAGAGACCCAGTACTTC. Amino acid sequence: CASSLSGETQYF. The genes are TRBV7-2 and TRBJ2-5; no clear D gene. V was cut by 2 bases and J by 4 bases, with 5 bases left in between. The germline gives CDR1 SGHTA, CDR2 FQGNSA. This CDR3 is built from 12 residues.

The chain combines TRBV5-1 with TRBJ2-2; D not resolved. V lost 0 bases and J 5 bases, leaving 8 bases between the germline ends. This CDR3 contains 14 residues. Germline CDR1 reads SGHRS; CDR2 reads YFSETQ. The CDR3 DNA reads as TGCGCCAGCAGCTTGGTGCAGGAGACCGGGGAGCTGTTTTTT. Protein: CASSLVQETGELFF.

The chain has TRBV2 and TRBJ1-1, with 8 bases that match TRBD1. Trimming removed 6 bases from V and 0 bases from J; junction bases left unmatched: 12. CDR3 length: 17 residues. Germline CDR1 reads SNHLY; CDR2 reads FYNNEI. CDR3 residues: CASSHPRTGPMNTEAFF. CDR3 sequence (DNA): TGTGCCAGCAGCCATCCTCGGACAGGGCCGATGAACACTGAAGCTTTCTTT.

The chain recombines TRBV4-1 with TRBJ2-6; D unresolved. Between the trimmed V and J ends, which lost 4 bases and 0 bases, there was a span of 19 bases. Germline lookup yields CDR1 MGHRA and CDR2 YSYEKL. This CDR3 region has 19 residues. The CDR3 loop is CASSLMTLSRSSGANVLTF. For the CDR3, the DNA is TGCGCCAGCAGCCTTATGACACTCTCGCGTTCCTCTGGGGCCAACGTCCTGACTTTC.

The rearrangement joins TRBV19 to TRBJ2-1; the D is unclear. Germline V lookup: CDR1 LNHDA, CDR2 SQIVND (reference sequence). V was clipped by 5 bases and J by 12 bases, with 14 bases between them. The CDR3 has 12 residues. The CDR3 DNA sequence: TGTGCCAGTAGTTCACCCGGGCCGGGGCAGTTCTTC. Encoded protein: CASSSPGPGQFF. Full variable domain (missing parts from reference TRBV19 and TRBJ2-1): DGGITQSPKYLFRKEGQNVTLSCEQNLNHDAMYWYRQDPGQGLRLIYYSQIVNDFQKGDIAEGYSVSREKKESFPLTVTSAQKNPTAFYLCASSSPGPGQFFGPGTRLTVL.

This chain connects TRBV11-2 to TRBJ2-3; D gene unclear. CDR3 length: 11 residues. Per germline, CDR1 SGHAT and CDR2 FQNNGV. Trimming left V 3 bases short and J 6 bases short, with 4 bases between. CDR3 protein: CASSLGDTQYF. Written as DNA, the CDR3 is TGTGCCAGCAGCTTGGGGGATACGCAGTATTTT. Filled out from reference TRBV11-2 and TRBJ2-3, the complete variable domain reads EAGVAQSPRYKIIEKRQSVAFWCNPISGHATLYWYQQILGQGPKLLIQFQNNGVVDDSQLPKDRFSAERLKGVDSTLKIQPAKLEDSAVYLCASSLGDTQYFGPGTRLTVL.